A selection of T cell receptor beta chains follows, all from one sample in a study of blood T cells in healthy people across ages. TCRdb called the 5' RACE reads again in MiXCR, with one record for every CDR3 protein. This table has 750,000 to 1,000,000 distinct CDR3 sequences, just under 30% appearing once. The same sample was also studied in work on T cells of mothers and their children.

Sequenced: blood. The receptors were gathered from a woman in her thirties or forties in good health. Each CDR3 is given with its conserved first and last residue. Each record gives: CDR3 protein, CDR3 DNA, J gene, D gene, clone size, V gene. D genes are given only for firm matches. Where a row states a size, it is once, few, many or the class of an expanded clone; other rows omit it.

CDR3: CASSKAPARVEQANYGYTF; DNA: TGTGCCAGCAGCAAAGCTCCCGCCAGGGTTGAGCAGGCTAACTATGGCTACACCTTC; J: TRBJ1-2; D: -; size: -; V: TRBV21-1
CDR3: CASSPMGTGQGYTF; DNA: TGTGCCAGCAGCCCCATGGGGACAGGGCAAGGCTACACCTTC; J: TRBJ1-2; D: TRBD1; size: -; V: TRBV3-1
CDR3: CASSYGQGAYNEQFF; DNA: TGTGCCAGCAGTTACGGACAGGGGGCCTACAATGAGCAGTTCTTC; J: TRBJ2-1; D: TRBD1; size: many; V: TRBV6-5
CDR3: CATSRGKNIQYF; DNA: TGTGCCACCAGCAGGGGTAAAAACATTCAGTACTTC; J: TRBJ2-4; D: -; size: many; V: TRBV15
CDR3: CASSQDRDIYEQYF; DNA: TGCGCCAGCAGCCAAGATCGGGACATCTACGAGCAGTACTTC; J: TRBJ2-7; D: -; size: many; V: TRBV4-3
CDR3: CASSRREGPTYEQYF; DNA: TGTGCCAGCAGCCGCCGGGAGGGACCAACCTACGAGCAGTACTTC; J: TRBJ2-7; D: TRBD2; size: many; V: TRBV27
CDR3: CASSLSPRQGYGYTF; DNA: TGTGCCAGCAGTTTATCGCCGAGACAGGGCTATGGCTACACCTTC; J: TRBJ1-2; D: TRBD1; size: -; V: TRBV27
CDR3: CATSDSRTGRALQETQYF; DNA: TGTGCCACCAGTGATTCACGGACAGGGCGCGCCCTCCAAGAGACCCAGTACTTC; J: TRBJ2-5; D: TRBD1; size: many; V: TRBV24-1
CDR3: CASSPPQLYNEQFF; DNA: TGTGCCAGCAGTCCACCTCAGCTATACAATGAGCAGTTCTTC; J: TRBJ2-1; D: -; size: -; V: TRBV28
CDR3: CASSSQTGPGYGYTF; DNA: TGTGCCAGCAGCTCCCAAACAGGGCCCGGCTATGGCTACACCTTC; J: TRBJ1-2; D: -; size: many; V: TRBV7-2
CDR3: CASSLTGYNQPQHF; DNA: TGTGCCAGCAGCTTGACAGGCTACAATCAGCCCCAGCATTTT; J: TRBJ1-5; D: -; size: -; V: TRBV2
CDR3: CASSPGIGTGGYEQYF; DNA: TGTGCCAGCAGCCCGGGGATAGGGACAGGGGGCTACGAGCAGTACTTC; J: TRBJ2-7; D: TRBD1; size: many; V: TRBV12-3/TRBV12-4
CDR3: CASSRRTTLGDTQYF; DNA: TGTGCCAGCAGCCGACGGACGACACTCGGGGATACGCAGTATTTT; J: TRBJ2-3; D: -; size: many; V: TRBV28
CDR3: CSVLTGEGNQPQHF; DNA: TGCAGCGTTTTGACAGGGGAGGGCAATCAGCCCCAGCATTTT; J: TRBJ1-5; D: TRBD1; size: -; V: TRBV29-1
CDR3: CASSLAGTISYEQYF; DNA: TGTGCCAGCAGTTTAGCGGGGACCATCTCCTACGAGCAGTACTTC; J: TRBJ2-7; D: -; size: -; V: TRBV28
CDR3: CASSPHAGQGAPRAFF; DNA: TGTGCCAGCAGCCCCCACGCGGGACAGGGGGCCCCTCGAGCTTTCTTT; J: TRBJ1-1; D: TRBD1; size: few; V: TRBV3-1
CDR3: CAWSPGTPYSGANVLTF; DNA: TGTGCCTGGAGTCCCGGGACACCGTACTCTGGGGCCAACGTCCTGACTTTC; J: TRBJ2-6; D: -; size: -; V: TRBV30
CDR3: CASSDLPNQETQYF; DNA: TGTGCCAGCAGCGACCTACCGAACCAAGAGACCCAGTACTTC; J: TRBJ2-5; D: -; size: many; V: TRBV2
CDR3: CASSQEWDKTYEQYF; DNA: TGCGCCAGCAGCCAAGAGTGGGACAAGACCTACGAGCAGTACTTC; J: TRBJ2-7; D: -; size: many; V: TRBV4-3
CDR3: CASSSPTRESRSEQFF; DNA: TGCGCCAGCAGCTCCCCCACGCGGGAGTCGAGGAGTGAGCAGTTCTTC; J: TRBJ2-1; D: TRBD2; size: -; V: TRBV5-1
CDR3: CASSPRTGGASGVGEQYF; DNA: TGTGCCAGCAGCCCCCGTACTGGAGGGGCTAGCGGGGTGGGGGAGCAGTACTTC; J: TRBJ2-7; D: TRBD2; size: many; V: TRBV7-2
CDR3: CASNSDPGPKNIQYF; DNA: TGTGCCAGCAATTCCGATCCGGGACCCAAAAACATTCAGTACTTC; J: TRBJ2-4; D: -; size: -; V: TRBV2
CDR3: CASSLVQSRRNTEAFF; DNA: TGTGCCAGCAGTTTAGTCCAGTCCCGGCGGAACACTGAAGCTTTCTTT; J: TRBJ1-1; D: -; size: -; V: TRBV28
CDR3: CASSLAPTGRVKLFF; DNA: TGTGCCAGCAGCTTAGCGCCGACAGGGAGGGTAAAACTGTTTTTT; J: TRBJ1-4; D: TRBD1; size: few; V: TRBV7-2
CDR3: CASSARQPAGELFF; DNA: TGTGCCAGCAGCGCCCGACAGCCAGCCGGGGAGCTGTTTTTT; J: TRBJ2-2; D: -; size: -; V: TRBV7-2
CDR3: CATSEGPEAFF; DNA: TGTGCCACCAGTGAAGGACCTGAAGCTTTCTTT; J: TRBJ1-1; D: -; size: few; V: TRBV24-1
CDR3: CASSQGTRGGQPQHF; DNA: TGTGCCAGCAGCCAAGGTACCAGGGGAGGTCAGCCCCAGCATTTT; J: TRBJ1-5; D: -; size: -; V: TRBV14
CDR3: CASTVPGPSPQHF; DNA: TGTGCCAGCACCGTCCCGGGACCTTCCCCCCAGCATTTT; J: TRBJ1-5; D: -; size: few; V: TRBV6-2/TRBV6-3
CDR3: CASSGGQPRSNIQYF; DNA: TGTGCCAGCAGTGGGGGACAGCCCAGGTCGAACATTCAGTACTTC; J: TRBJ2-4; D: TRBD1; size: many; V: TRBV28
CDR3: CSVLRDRENTEAFF; DNA: TGCAGCGTCCTCCGGGACAGGGAGAACACTGAAGCTTTCTTT; J: TRBJ1-1; D: TRBD1; size: few; V: TRBV29-1
CDR3: CASSKVGLAGAGDTQYF; DNA: TGCGCCAGCAGCAAAGTCGGACTAGCGGGGGCAGGAGATACGCAGTATTTT; J: TRBJ2-3; D: TRBD2; size: -; V: TRBV5-1
CDR3: CASSQEGAFTEAFF; DNA: TGTGCCAGCAGCCAAGAGGGGGCTTTCACTGAAGCTTTCTTT; J: TRBJ1-1; D: -; size: -; V: TRBV4-2
CDR3: CSAGQGRDLFF; DNA: TGCAGTGCCGGACAGGGCCGGGATCTGTTTTTT; J: TRBJ1-4; D: TRBD1; size: -; V: TRBV20-1
CDR3: CASRRTGQETQYF; DNA: TGTGCCAGCAGAAGGACAGGGCAAGAGACCCAGTACTTC; J: TRBJ2-5; D: TRBD1; size: many; V: TRBV12-3/TRBV12-4
CDR3: CASRSSPIYNEQFF; DNA: TGTGCCAGCAGGTCATCACCGATCTACAATGAGCAGTTCTTC; J: TRBJ2-1; D: -; size: -; V: TRBV21-1
CDR3: CSARDDAGSTGYTF; DNA: TGCAGTGCTAGAGACGACGCAGGGTCTACTGGCTACACCTTC; J: TRBJ1-2; D: -; size: few; V: TRBV20-1
CDR3: CASSFFGGETQYF; DNA: TGTGCCAGCAGTTTTTTTGGGGGGGAGACCCAGTACTTC; J: TRBJ2-5; D: -; size: -; V: TRBV7-3
CDR3: CASSQGIAAYQETQYF; DNA: TGTGCCAGCAGCCAAGGAATAGCCGCGTACCAAGAGACCCAGTACTTC; J: TRBJ2-5; D: -; size: few; V: TRBV3-1
CDR3: CSVKRRGAGELFF; DNA: TGCAGCGTGAAACGCCGGGGGGCCGGGGAGCTGTTTTTT; J: TRBJ2-2; D: TRBD2; size: few; V: TRBV29-1
CDR3: CASSLALAEETQYF; DNA: TGTGCCAGCAGCTTGGCTCTAGCGGAAGAGACCCAGTACTTC; J: TRBJ2-5; D: TRBD2; size: few; V: TRBV5-4